Listed below are T cell receptor beta chains from one sample, sequenced in a study of cytomegalovirus exposure and HLA in healthy donors. The data were produced by immunoSEQ multiplex PCR, yet TCRdb's version contains in-frame clones alone and is incomplete. The sample consists of 75,000 to 100,000 clones, around 81% of them appearing once. The sequenced sample consisted of PBMCs. The source is a man in his forties or fifties in good health and CMV-seropositive. CDR3s include the opening cysteine and the closing phenylalanine or tryptophan. The D gene is left open where the match is weak. Part of the rows lack a size; the others show once, few, many or a class for expanded clones.

V gene	D gene	CDR3 length	clone size	J gene	CDR3 DNA	CDR3 protein
TRBV12-5	.	14	.	TRBJ2-1	TGTGCTAGTGGTTTGGACAGGGTCTACAATGAGCAGTTCTTC	CASGLDRVYNEQFF
TRBV6-5	TRBD1	15	.	TRBJ1-2	TGTGCCAGCAGTTACTCGACAGGGATGGACTATGGCTACACCTTC	CASSYSTGMDYGYTF
TRBV19	.	14	.	TRBJ2-7	TGTGCCAGTAGTAGCCCGGGATCCGGAAACGAGCAGTACTTC	CASSSPGSGNEQYF
TRBV2	.	13	.	TRBJ1-2	TGTGCCAGCAGTGACAGTTCTAACTATGGCTACACCTTC	CASSDSSNYGYTF
TRBV30	.	13	.	TRBJ1-2	TGTGCCTGGACCCCCCGGGTAAACTATGGCTACACCTTC	CAWTPRVNYGYTF
TRBV30	.	13	few	TRBJ2-5	TGTGCCTGGAGCGTAGCGAGTCAAGAGACCCAGTACTTC	CAWSVASQETQYF
TRBV5-4	TRBD2	14	.	TRBJ2-7	TGTGCCAGCAGCGCGGGACTAGGAGGCAACGAGCAGTACTTC	CASSAGLGGNEQYF
TRBV19	.	17	few	TRBJ1-3	TGTGCCAGTAGTATAGAACGGGTCGGCGGGTCTGGAAACACCATATATTTT	CASSIERVGGSGNTIYF
TRBV18	.	16	.	TRBJ1-4	TGTGCCAGCTCACCCCAGGGAGCGGGGGCTAATGAAAAACTGTTTTTT	CASSPQGAGANEKLFF
TRBV28	.	15	.	TRBJ1-3	TGTGCCAGCAGTTTAGTTTCGGGGTCTGGAAACACCATATATTTT	CASSLVSGSGNTIYF
TRBV19	.	14	few	TRBJ1-5	TGTGCCAGTAGTATATACAGGGAAAGAAAGCCCCAGCATTTT	CASSIYRERKPQHF
TRBV18	TRBD2	15	.	TRBJ2-1	TGTGCCAGCTCCTTCGGACTAGCGGGAGACAATGAGCAGTTCTTC	CASSFGLAGDNEQFF
TRBV2	.	14	.	TRBJ1-5	TGTGCCAGCAAAGGGACATCCGTCGATCAGCCCCAGCATTTT	CASKGTSVDQPQHF
TRBV5-4	TRBD1	17	.	TRBJ2-3	TGTGCCAGCAGCTTGACGACAGGGGGCACTAGCACAGATACGCAGTATTTT	CASSLTTGGTSTDTQYF
TRBV6-5	.	12	few	TRBJ1-2	TGTGCCAGCAGTTCCCAGGTCAGCGGCTACACCTTC	CASSSQVSGYTF
TRBV19	.	16	.	TRBJ1-5	TGTGCCAGTAATCGGGAAGGCCCATATAGCAATCAGCCCCAGCATTTT	CASNREGPYSNQPQHF
TRBV5-4	.	14	.	TRBJ2-5	TGTGCCAGCAGCTTGGAGACCCAGGGTTGGACCCAGTACTTC	CASSLETQGWTQYF
TRBV19	TRBD1	14	.	TRBJ1-5	TGTGCCAGTGGTGGGGGGACAGGCAATCAGCCCCAGCATTTT	CASGGGTGNQPQHF
TRBV6-1	TRBD2	15	.	TRBJ2-7	TGTGCCAGCAGCGTCTTTAGCGGGGGTACCTACGAGCAGTACTTC	CASSVFSGGTYEQYF
TRBV5-1	TRBD1	17	.	TRBJ1-4	TGCGCCAGCAGTCCAAACCGGGACAGGCTACTTAATGAAAAACTGTTTTTT	CASSPNRDRLLNEKLFF
TRBV7-6	.	17	once	TRBJ2-2	TGTGCCAGCACCCCGACAGGCCTACAAAGGGACACCGGGGAGCTGTTTTTT	CASTPTGLQRDTGELFF
TRBV5-1	.	14	.	TRBJ1-4	TGCGCCAGCAGAGGGTCAGTGCAGGGTGAAAAACTGTTTTTT	CASRGSVQGEKLFF
TRBV4-1	.	16	.	TRBJ2-5	TGCGCCAGCAGCCAAATAACGCGGAAGGACCAAGAGACCCAGTACTTC	CASSQITRKDQETQYF
TRBV28	TRBD1	14	.	TRBJ1-2	TGTGCCAGCAGTTTCCCCGACAGGGGGCTAGGCTACACCTTC	CASSFPDRGLGYTF
TRBV11-2	TRBD2	15	.	TRBJ2-1	TGTGCCAGCAGCAAACTAGCGGGAGGGTACAATGAGCAGTTCTTC	CASSKLAGGYNEQFF